This entry features one T cell receptor (beta chain) sequence. These data are taken from a study of blood T cell repertoires in COVID-19. Overall study: The United States, Italy and Spain were the sources of the acute and convalescent COVID-19 samples. PBMCs, B-cell-depleted T cells, or T cells provided the cDNA or gDNA that made up the material.

Clones were read by immunoSEQ multiplex PCR, and TCRdb kept only the in-frame ones, dropping some. Here the sample spans 150,000 to 200,000 clones, 86% being singletons. This CDR3 contains 13 residues. Trimming stripped 4 bases from V and 2 bases from J, with 10 bases between. Germline V lookup: CDR1 SGHDT, CDR2 YYEEEE. The V and J genes are TRBV5-6 and TRBJ2-7; possible D gene TRBD1, 5 bases. The sequence came from a man aged 45-60 years with active or convalescent COVID-19. Source material: peripheral blood. The CDR3 DNA follows: TGTGCCAGCAGCCGTAAGGGGACCTACGAGCAGTACTTC. Amino acids: CASSRKGTYEQYF.